This TCR beta chain was obtained from a study of CD8 T cells in Susac syndrome. Study-level points and caveats: The study admitted that it had a relatively small number of individuals in its TCR sequencing and HLA analysis.

Notes on this clonotype: Its target is not known.

The CDR3 is 13 amino acids. V was clipped by 5 bases and J by 2 bases, with 10 bases between them. The germline gives CDR1 LNHNV, CDR2 YYDKDF (reference sequence). Sequencing of TCR beta drew on CD8+ and CD4+ T cells from blood. Healthy donors served as the controls. They were matched for age and sex. An input of about 0.45 to 1 ug of RNA was subjected to reverse transcription using random hexamers. Amplification of TCR beta CDR3 spanned 54 Vbeta and 13 Jbeta via immunoSEQ multiplex PCR. From the immunoSEQ multiplex PCR reads, TCRdb called clonotypes with MiXCR, one entry per CDR3 protein. Of more than 150,000 distinct CDR3 sequences listed, around 96% were seen once; the top ten hold roughly 0.15%.

The V and J genes are TRBV15 and TRBJ2-7; D could derive from TRBD1 or TRBD2 (5 bases each). This clonotype was obtained from a human donor in good health. The specimen sequenced was CD4+ T cells from PBMCs. The CDR3: CATSPGATYEQYF. CDR3 DNA sequence: TGTGCCACCAGCCCCGGGGCCACCTACGAGCAGTACTTC.